This T cell receptor beta chain was retrieved from a study of PD-1 blockade in classical Hodgkin lymphoma. The table lists this clone with a few counts. Time point noted: cycle 4 day 1 (C4D1), after five to seven weeks of nivolumab. Every patient had relapsed following autologous stem cell transplantation, and cohorts differed in brentuximab vedotin exposure. The protocol was immunoSEQ multiplex PCR, while the TCRdb copy is restricted to in-frame clones and leaves out a portion. The profile shows tens of thousands of clones, 75% to 95% of them singletons. The V gene end was trimmed by 4 bases and the J gene end by 4 bases; junction bases not matched to a gene: 4. The CDR3 totals 15 residues. CDR1 SGHVS and CDR2 FNYEAQ come from the germline V gene.

Specimen: peripheral blood mononuclear cells (PBMCs), collected before the fourth cycle of nivolumab. This TCR was recovered from a human donor with classical Hodgkin lymphoma. This rearrangement joins TRBV7-6 to TRBJ1-5, with 10 nucleotides matching TRBD1. In DNA form, the CDR3 reads TGTGCCAGCAGCTACGGGACAGGGGTAAATCAGCCCCAGCATTTT. Encoded protein: CASSYGTGVNQPQHF.